This TCR beta chain was recovered during a study of CD8+ T cells in alopecia areata. Study observations and caveats: Both scalp clonality and the expanded CD8+ clones among the top 100 showed a significant decrease with tofacitinib.

A remark on this clone: The antigen is unknown.

The sample's treatment: oral pan-JAK inhibitor, 5-10 mg twice daily. RNA extraction was followed by reverse transcription into cDNA, which acted as the sequencing template. Some clones are missing from TCRdb's copy, which holds only in-frame ones; the method was immunoSEQ multiplex PCR. The data show some 170,000 clones, with 50% to 75% seen just once and around 16% held by the top ten. This CDR3 is 14 amino acids long. Germline trimming cut 6 bases from V and 5 bases from J; bases unmatched to any gene: 5. Germline V gene data show CDR1 as MNHEY and CDR2 as SVGAGI. The sequence was obtained from a human donor with alopecia areata. The input for sequencing was CD4+ T cells sorted from blood, taken between weeks 55 and 65, from a patient treated with tofacitinib. This sequence joins TRBV6-5 and TRBJ1-4, with 8 bases matching TRBD1. CDR3 in DNA: TGTGCCAGCAGCGGACAGGGAGGAAATGAAAAACTGTTTTTT. Translated: CASSGQGGNEKLFF.